Listed below are T cell receptor beta chains from one sample, sequenced in a study of regulatory T cells in long-lasting Graves disease. TCRdb re-called the multiplex PCR reads with MiXCR, one entry per CDR3 protein. Found here are 200,000 to 250,000 distinct CDR3 sequences, roughly 18% of them singletons; the top ten hold approximately 10%. The same specimen was also included in a second study, on T cells in Graves' hyperthyroidism and ophthalmopathy.

Sequences were derived from peripheral blood mononuclear cells (PBMCs), sampled at new diagnosis, from a patient treated with antithyroid drugs. The receptor set was obtained from a woman aged 25-40 years with Graves disease. Each CDR3 is given without its conserved first and last residue.

CDR3	V	J
ATGGRGSSYNEQF	TRBV24-1	TRBJ2-1
ASTPSRGFYEQY	TRBV28	TRBJ2-7
ATSRDRGGETQY	TRBV7-2	TRBJ2-5
ASSLVQGAENEQF	TRBV11-2	TRBJ2-1
ASSGQGGNQPQH	TRBV6-2/TRBV6-3	TRBJ1-5
ASSDERDGNYGYT	TRBV2	TRBJ1-2
SALPIARDGYSYEQY	TRBV20-1	TRBJ2-7
ASSLDPRPTYEQY	TRBV5-6	TRBJ2-7
RALGDEQF	TRBV20-1	TRBJ2-1
ASSAGLTYEQY	TRBV6-1	TRBJ2-7
ASSRAGGREKLF	TRBV27	TRBJ1-4
ASTPSGVGGKTDTQY	TRBV28	TRBJ2-3
ATSRRGDHNEQF	TRBV24-1	TRBJ2-1
ASSFGESSSYEQY	TRBV5-1	TRBJ2-7
ASSESAGGSYEQY	TRBV2	TRBJ2-7
SARTRNYGYT	TRBV20-1	TRBJ1-2
AGSATGYWNEQY	TRBV18	TRBJ2-7
ASAGGWTEAF	TRBV12-5	TRBJ1-1
ANPRAPGRGSYEQY	TRBV2	TRBJ2-7
ASSFRGWEGQPQH	TRBV27	TRBJ1-5
ASSYSRASGGSSYEQY	TRBV6-2/TRBV6-3	TRBJ2-7
SALGVATSGNNNEQF	TRBV20-1	TRBJ2-1
ASSDAASGRGSEQF	TRBV6-1	TRBJ2-1
AWSLYPAANTGELF	TRBV30	TRBJ2-2
ASSSLTSGEQY	TRBV6-2/TRBV6-3	TRBJ2-7
ASSPSLWRGGGELF	TRBV12-3/TRBV12-4	TRBJ2-2
ASSGTGPMNTEAF	TRBV5-1	TRBJ1-1
ASRITGGTGNTIY	TRBV6-1	TRBJ1-3
ASSLWGVNTEAF	TRBV27	TRBJ1-1
ASSLPGWYQETQY	TRBV7-8	TRBJ2-5
ASSGWGSSYEQY	TRBV6-1	TRBJ2-7
ASSWGLALESSYEQY	TRBV19	TRBJ2-7
ASSSVFGYT	TRBV9	TRBJ1-2
ASSPGSNNYGYT	TRBV5-1	TRBJ1-2
ASSSGSMSSYNEQF	TRBV5-1	TRBJ2-1
ASNGGNTIY	TRBV6-1	TRBJ1-3